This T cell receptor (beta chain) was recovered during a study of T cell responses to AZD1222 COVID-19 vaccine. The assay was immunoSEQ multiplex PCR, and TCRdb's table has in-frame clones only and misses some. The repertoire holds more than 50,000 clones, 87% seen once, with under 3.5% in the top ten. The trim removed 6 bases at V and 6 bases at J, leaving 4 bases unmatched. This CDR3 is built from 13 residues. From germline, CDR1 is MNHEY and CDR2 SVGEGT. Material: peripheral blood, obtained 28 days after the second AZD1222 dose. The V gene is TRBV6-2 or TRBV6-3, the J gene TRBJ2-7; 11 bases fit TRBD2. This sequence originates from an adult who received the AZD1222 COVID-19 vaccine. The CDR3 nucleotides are TGTGCCAGCAGCGTAGCGGGAGGGGGCGAGCAGTACTTC. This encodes CASSVAGGGEQYF.